This entry describes one TCR beta chain. This specimen comes from a study of blood T cell repertoires in COVID-19. On the study more broadly: Samples of COVID-19 (acute and convalescent) were obtained from the United States, Italy and Spain.

Participants were aged roughly 18 to 90 years from approximately 23 US areas. The CDR3 runs to 15 residues. The V and J ends lost 0 bases and 8 bases respectively, with 16 bases between them. The V gene's germline CDR1 is LGHNA and CDR2 YSLEER. Sequenced by immunoSEQ multiplex PCR; TCRdb stores in-frame clones only, minus some. The data contain fewer than 350,000 clones, 70% to 90% of them singletons. The V gene is TRBV4-3, the J gene TRBJ1-2; D perhaps matches TRBD1 (6 bases). This sequence originates from a woman aged 25 to 39 who had recovered from COVID-19. The specimen sequenced was PBMCs or T cells enriched from blood (not recorded which). The CDR3 nucleotides read TGCGCCAGCAGCCAAGATTTCTGGGGGGGGCAAGGCTACACCTTC. Translated: CASSQDFWGGQGYTF.